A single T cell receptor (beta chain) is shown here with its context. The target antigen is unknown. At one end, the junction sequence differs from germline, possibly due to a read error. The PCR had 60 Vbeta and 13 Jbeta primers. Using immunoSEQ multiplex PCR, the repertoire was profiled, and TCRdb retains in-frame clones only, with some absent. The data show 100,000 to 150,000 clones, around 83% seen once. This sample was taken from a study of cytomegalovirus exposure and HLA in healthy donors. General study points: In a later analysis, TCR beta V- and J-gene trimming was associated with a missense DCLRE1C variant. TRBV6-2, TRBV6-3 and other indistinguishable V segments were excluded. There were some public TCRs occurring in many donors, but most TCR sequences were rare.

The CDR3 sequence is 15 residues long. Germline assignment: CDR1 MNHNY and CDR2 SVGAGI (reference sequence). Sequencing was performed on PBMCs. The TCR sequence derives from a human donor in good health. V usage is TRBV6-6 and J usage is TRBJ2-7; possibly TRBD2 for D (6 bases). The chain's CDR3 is CASTYGRGGSYEQYF. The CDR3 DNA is TGTGCCAGCACTTACGGGCGGGGAGGATCCTACGAGCAGTACTTC.